This T cell receptor beta chain was identified in a study of blood T cell repertoires in COVID-19. The CDR3 runs to 17 residues. V lost 3 bases, J lost 1 base, and 11 bases stayed unmatched. The germline V gene has CDR1 LNHNV and CDR2 YYDKDF (reference sequence). This clone is a singleton in its sample. In the authors' methods: For nucleated cells, counts were estimated from reference gene primer amplification. Using immunoSEQ multiplex PCR, the repertoire was profiled, and TCRdb retains in-frame clones only, with some absent. The D gene and trimming were derived from the DNA, and the V and J assignments and clone size from that table. This sample has approximately 490,000 clones; about 85% occur once, and the top ten carry roughly 0.7%. Cohorts were assigned according to the clinical history that participants reported. In Cohort 3, a recovered donor had either two negative PCRs, clearance, or symptom resolution.

The chain uses TRBV15 and TRBJ2-5; 7 bases fit TRBD2. This TCR came from a woman under 30 who had recovered from COVID-19. The sequenced sample was PBMCs or T cells enriched from blood (not recorded which). This CDR3 reads CATSSLGGIRSQETQYF. The CDR3 DNA is TGTGCCACCAGCAGTCTGGGGGGGATCAGGAGCCAAGAGACCCAGTACTTC.